This T cell receptor beta chain appears in the sequencing data of a study of shared clonotypes between healthy human individuals. Study outcomes and limitations: Relative to clonotypes present in all four donors, those not shared had lower generation probabilities.

The method was immunoSEQ multiplex PCR; TCRdb's version includes in-frame clones alone and lacks a portion of them. The sample includes around 1,100,000 clones, roughly 80% seen only once; the top ten take about 0.94%. Notes on this clone: Antigen unknown.

The CDR3 extends over 14 amino acids. V lost 0 bases and J 8 bases, leaving 14 bases between the germline ends. The germline V gene has CDR1 SGHRS and CDR2 YFSETQ. Material for sequencing was memory CD4+ T cells from PBMCs. The subset was: CD45RA-negative fraction. The origin of this receptor is a man younger than 30 in good health. Some clones in this sample may be carry-over from other donors' samples. This chain joins TRBV5-1 and TRBJ1-2; the D is unclear. The CDR3 is CASSLGTALGGYTF. The CDR3 DNA reads TGCGCCAGCAGCTTGGGGACTGCTTTGGGCGGCTACACCTTC.